These T cell receptor beta chains were read from a single sample in a study of T cell clonotyping in hematopoietic cell transplantation. Profiled with immunoSEQ multiplex PCR; TCRdb holds only in-frame clones, not every one. The sample includes 15,000 to 20,000 clones, roughly 91% of them seen just once. Material for sequencing was peripheral blood mononuclear cells. These receptors all stem from a man aged 35-49 years in good health. Some clones in this sample may be carry-over from other donors' samples. Each CDR3 is given with its conserved first and last residue. Fields, in order: V gene, clone size, J gene, D gene, CDR3 DNA, CDR3 protein. A D gene is named only where the DNA matches it firmly. Only part of the rows carry a size: once, few, many, or a class if the clone is expanded.

V gene: TRBV6-1; clone size: -; J gene: TRBJ1-2; D gene: -; CDR3 DNA: TGTGCCAGCAGTGAAGCGCGCCAGAACTATGGCTACACCTTC; CDR3 protein: CASSEARQNYGYTF
V gene: TRBV7-8; clone size: -; J gene: TRBJ2-1; D gene: TRBD2; CDR3 DNA: TGTGCCAGCAGTTGGACTAGCGGGGGGGAGCAGTTCTTC; CDR3 protein: CASSWTSGGEQFF
V gene: TRBV6-1; clone size: -; J gene: TRBJ1-5; D gene: -; CDR3 DNA: TGTGCCAGCAGTGAGAACAGGGTTAGGCAGCCCCAGCATTTT; CDR3 protein: CASSENRVRQPQHF
V gene: TRBV6-6; clone size: once; J gene: TRBJ2-7; D gene: TRBD1; CDR3 DNA: TGTGCCGCGGCGCGGGACAGGAACTACGAGCAGTACTTC; CDR3 protein: CAAARDRNYEQYF
V gene: TRBV14; clone size: -; J gene: TRBJ1-3; D gene: TRBD1; CDR3 DNA: TGTGCCAGCAGCAAAAGACAGGGGTCTGGAAACACCATATATTTT; CDR3 protein: CASSKRQGSGNTIYF
V gene: TRBV4-1; clone size: -; J gene: TRBJ2-2; D gene: -; CDR3 DNA: TGCGCCAGCAGCCAAGATCGCGGCGTCGGGGAGCTGTTTTTT; CDR3 protein: CASSQDRGVGELFF
V gene: TRBV10-3; clone size: -; J gene: TRBJ2-3; D gene: -; CDR3 DNA: TGTGCCATCAGTGAGTCGACAATACCTAGCACAGATACGCAGTATTTT; CDR3 protein: CAISESTIPSTDTQYF
V gene: TRBV6-5; clone size: -; J gene: TRBJ1-5; D gene: -; CDR3 DNA: TGTGCCAGCAGTTCCACAGGGAGTCAGCCCCAGCATTTT; CDR3 protein: CASSSTGSQPQHF
V gene: TRBV10-3; clone size: -; J gene: TRBJ1-1; D gene: -; CDR3 DNA: TGTGCCATCAAAGAGACTAACACTGAAGCTTTCTTT; CDR3 protein: CAIKETNTEAFF
V gene: TRBV4-3; clone size: -; J gene: TRBJ2-7; D gene: -; CDR3 DNA: TGCGCCAGCAGCCAAGATCTGGGTCGCGACGAGACCTACGAGCAGTACTTC; CDR3 protein: CASSQDLGRDETYEQYF
V gene: TRBV4-3; clone size: -; J gene: TRBJ2-7; D gene: TRBD1; CDR3 DNA: TGCGCCAGCAGCCAAGACGGGACAGGGACCTACGAGCAGTACTTC; CDR3 protein: CASSQDGTGTYEQYF
V gene: TRBV5-6; clone size: -; J gene: TRBJ2-5; D gene: -; CDR3 DNA: TGTGCCAGCAGCTTGTGGGGGGGCGAAGAGACCCAGTACTTC; CDR3 protein: CASSLWGGEETQYF
V gene: TRBV19; clone size: -; J gene: TRBJ2-5; D gene: TRBD1; CDR3 DNA: TGTGCCAGTAGTGTCGGGACAGGTCAAGAGACCCAGTACTTC; CDR3 protein: CASSVGTGQETQYF
V gene: TRBV7-2; clone size: -; J gene: TRBJ1-1; D gene: TRBD1; CDR3 DNA: TGTGCCAGCAGCGCCCAGGGGGCAACGGTGAACACTGAAGCTTTCTTT; CDR3 protein: CASSAQGATVNTEAFF
V gene: TRBV19; clone size: -; J gene: TRBJ2-7; D gene: TRBD1; CDR3 DNA: TGTGCCAGTAGTATATGGGGGACAGGGGACTACGAGCAGTACTTC; CDR3 protein: CASSIWGTGDYEQYF
V gene: TRBV6-5; clone size: -; J gene: TRBJ1-2; D gene: -; CDR3 DNA: TGTGCCAGCATGCCGGTGGGGAGCTATGGCTACACCTTC; CDR3 protein: CASMPVGSYGYTF
V gene: TRBV30; clone size: -; J gene: TRBJ1-1; D gene: -; CDR3 DNA: TGTGCCTGGAGGATAACAGGGTCTTCTGAAGCTTTCTTT; CDR3 protein: CAWRITGSSEAFF
V gene: TRBV5-6; clone size: -; J gene: TRBJ1-4; D gene: -; CDR3 DNA: TGTGCCAGCAGCTTACAGGGTTTGCAGGAAAAACTGTTTTTT; CDR3 protein: CASSLQGLQEKLFF
V gene: TRBV15; clone size: -; J gene: TRBJ2-7; D gene: -; CDR3 DNA: TGTGCCACCAGCAGGGCCCCCGGTGGGGAGCAGTACTTC; CDR3 protein: CATSRAPGGEQYF
V gene: TRBV28; clone size: -; J gene: TRBJ2-7; D gene: TRBD2; CDR3 DNA: TGTGCCAGCAGTTCACTAGCGGGGGGCGACGAGCAGTACTTC; CDR3 protein: CASSSLAGGDEQYF
V gene: TRBV5-6; clone size: -; J gene: TRBJ1-1; D gene: -; CDR3 DNA: TGTGCCAGCAGCTCGACAGGGAACACTGAAGCTTTCTTT; CDR3 protein: CASSSTGNTEAFF
V gene: TRBV4-3; clone size: -; J gene: TRBJ2-1; D gene: TRBD2; CDR3 DNA: TGCGCCAGCAGCCAAGAAAGGGAGACTAGCGGGTGGTACAATGAGCAGTTCTTC; CDR3 protein: CASSQERETSGWYNEQFF
V gene: TRBV4-3; clone size: -; J gene: TRBJ1-1; D gene: -; CDR3 DNA: TGCGCCAGCAGCCAAGACCCTACGGTTGTCGCTGAAGCTTTCTTT; CDR3 protein: CASSQDPTVVAEAFF
V gene: TRBV27; clone size: -; J gene: TRBJ2-7; D gene: -; CDR3 DNA: TGTGCCAGCAGTTTCGGGCCTGGCGAGCAGTACTTC; CDR3 protein: CASSFGPGEQYF
V gene: TRBV11-2; clone size: -; J gene: TRBJ2-2; D gene: -; CDR3 DNA: TGTGCCAGCAGCTTAGACCTGGCTTACACCGGGGAGCTGTTTTTT; CDR3 protein: CASSLDLAYTGELFF
V gene: TRBV5-6; clone size: -; J gene: TRBJ1-3; D gene: TRBD1; CDR3 DNA: TGTGCCAGCAGCTCTCCGGGACAGGGCTTCTCTGGAAACACCATATATTTT; CDR3 protein: CASSSPGQGFSGNTIYF
V gene: TRBV5-6; clone size: -; J gene: TRBJ2-3; D gene: -; CDR3 DNA: TGTGCCAGCAGCTTGCTACTTGGTGGCACAGATACGCAGTATTTT; CDR3 protein: CASSLLLGGTDTQYF
V gene: TRBV19; clone size: once; J gene: TRBJ1-5; D gene: TRBD1; CDR3 DNA: TGTGCCAGTAGTATAGGTGGGACAGGGTCCAGTAATAGCAATCAGCCCCAGCATTTT; CDR3 protein: CASSIGGTGSSNSNQPQHF
V gene: TRBV4-3; clone size: -; J gene: TRBJ1-6; D gene: -; CDR3 DNA: TGCGCCAGCAGCCAAGATAACAACAGACCTAATTCACCCCTCCACTTT; CDR3 protein: CASSQDNNRPNSPLHF
V gene: TRBV7-2; clone size: -; J gene: TRBJ2-7; D gene: -; CDR3 DNA: TGTGCCAGCACCACCCCGGGGTACGAGCAGTACTTC; CDR3 protein: CASTTPGYEQYF
V gene: TRBV7-3; clone size: -; J gene: TRBJ2-2; D gene: TRBD2; CDR3 DNA: TGTGCCAGCAGCCTACACCCAGCGGGAACTAACACCGGGGAGCTGTTTTTT; CDR3 protein: CASSLHPAGTNTGELFF
V gene: TRBV2; clone size: few; J gene: TRBJ2-7; D gene: -; CDR3 DNA: TGTGCCAGCATTTATTTGCAGGGGATGGTCAACGAGCAGTACTTC; CDR3 protein: CASIYLQGMVNEQYF
V gene: TRBV27; clone size: -; J gene: TRBJ1-5; D gene: TRBD1; CDR3 DNA: TGTGCCAGCAGGCCCGACAGGGGCAATCAGCCCCAGCATTTT; CDR3 protein: CASRPDRGNQPQHF